This T cell receptor (beta chain) was retrieved from a study of blood T cell repertoires in COVID-19. Study summary: Some COVID-19 samples were acute and others convalescent; all came from the United States, Italy and Spain. The analysed material was cDNA or gDNA that came from T cells, B-cell-depleted T cells, or PBMCs.

Per the authors' pipeline: Using reference gene primer amplification, nucleated cell counts were estimated. Profiling relied on immunoSEQ multiplex PCR, and the TCRdb table lists in-frame clones only, not all of them. V and J calls plus clone size are reproduced from that table; the DNA served to infer D and trimming. The sample has about 98,000 clones, 82% seen once. The ends were cut back, 7 bases at V and 10 bases at J, with 10 bases in the middle. The germline V gene has CDR1 DFQATT and CDR2 SNEGSKA (reference sequence). This CDR3 comprises 9 residues. This sequence originates from a man aged 80 or over with acute or convalescent COVID-19. The V gene is TRBV20-1, the J gene TRBJ1-1; weak D call: TRBD1 (5 bases). Sequences were obtained from peripheral blood. The chain's CDR3 is CSGGVGAFF. The CDR3 DNA reads as TGCAGTGGGGGCGTGGGAGCTTTCTTT.